The clone carrying this T cell receptor beta chain was seen ten or more times. Its antigen remains unidentified. This sample is part of a study of CD8+CD57+ T cells in acquired aplastic anemia. The wider study: The mean DNA yield obtained from sorted CD4+ and CD8+ cells came to 3 to 3.5 ug.

The germline V and J ends were trimmed by 0 bases and 9 bases, with 17 bases remaining between them. This CDR3 has 15 amino acids. CDR1 and CDR2 (germline): LNHDA, SQIVND (reference sequence). Patients picked for sequencing had shown CD8+CD57+ cell expansion detected by flow cytometry. No therapy had been given to the patients at the time of blood sampling. General study results and limits: A set of approximately 30 CD8+ CDR3 sequences was shared between patients and controls, and these sequences appeared highly expressed in patients.

Profiling that covered TCR beta VDJ and CDR3 relied on genomic DNA as its template. One entry per CDR3 protein results from TCRdb running MiXCR on the reads. The data show roughly 500,000 distinct CDR3 sequences, under 40% seen once. The source is a human donor with aplastic anemia. Specimen: sorted CD4+, CD8+, or CD8+CD57+ T cells (not recorded which) from PBMCs. The chain carries TRBV19 and TRBJ1-2, with a possible D match to TRBD1 (5 bases). The CDR3 spells CASSIEKGGGTCYTF. CDR3 DNA sequence: TGTGCCAGTAGTATAGAAAAGGGTGGCGGGACTTGCTACACCTTC.